This TCR beta chain was documented in a study of T cells in Graves' hyperthyroidism and ophthalmopathy. Deletions cut 5 bases from V and 1 base from J, with 15 bases between. This CDR3 region has 15 residues. Researchers amplified the TCR beta CDR3 regions from RNA transcripts. HTBI primers were the set used in a first-round RT-PCR of the TCR CDR3. TCRdb called the multiplex PCR reads again in MiXCR, with one record for every CDR3 protein. The sample has roughly 290,000 distinct CDR3 sequences, about 14% seen once. This clonotype showed up many times. The chain uses TRBV12-3 or TRBV12-4 and TRBJ2-7; the D call may be TRBD1 or TRBD2 (5 bases each). The sequence was collected from a woman under 40 with Graves' hyperthyroidism that later progressed to Graves' ophthalmopathy. Sequencing was carried out using blood. CDR3 region: CASSPTGLGSYEQYF. CDR3 sequence (DNA): TGTGCCAGCAGTCCTACGGGGCTTGGGTCCTACGAGCAGTACTTC.